Listed here are 26 T cell receptor beta chains from one sample, sequenced in a study of radiotherapy plus CTLA-4 blockade in lung cancer. The data were produced by immunoSEQ multiplex PCR, yet TCRdb's version contains in-frame clones alone and is incomplete. The top ten clones hold approximately 7% of a sample with 95,000 to 150,000 clones, just under 90% of them seen once. The source material was peripheral blood, sampled from a patient treated with radiotherapy plus ipilimumab. The receptors shown here come from a human donor with non-small cell lung cancer that progressed on radiotherapy plus ipilimumab.

J is TRBJ1-1 and V is TRBV6-1; D remains ambiguous. The V end lost 3 bases, the J end lost 7 bases, and 24 bases lay between the germline ends. CDR3 size: 17 residues. The germline gives CDR1 MNHNS, CDR2 SASEGT. The CDR3 DNA reads as TGTGCCAGCAGTGAGGCAGGCGGGGATTTCGGCGTCCTTGAAGCTTTCTTT. This sequence encodes CASSEAGGDFGVLEAFF.

The genes are TRBV5-1 and TRBJ2-3; TRBD1 is a possible D gene (6 bases). Germline V CDR1 and CDR2: SGHRS, YFSETQ. CDR3 size: 17 residues. The V gene lost 3 bases and the J gene lost 1 base, with 18 bases spanning the gap. DNA of the CDR3: TGCGCCAGCAGCTCCGAATCAGGGGTACTCGGCACAGATACGCAGTATTTT. This encodes CASSSESGVLGTDTQYF. Filled out from reference TRBV5-1 and TRBJ2-3, the complete variable domain reads KAGVTQTPRYLIKTRGQQVTLSCSPISGHRSVSWYQQTPGQGLQFLFEYFSETQRNKGNFPGRFSGRQFSNSRSEMNVSTLELGDSALYLCASSSESGVLGTDTQYFGPGTRLTVL.

V gene TRBV11-3 combines with J gene TRBJ2-2; tentatively, D is TRBD2 (5 bases). Germline CDR1 SGHNT, CDR2 YENEEA. The V and J ends lost 4 bases and 3 bases respectively, with 9 bases between them. The CDR3 consists of 14 residues. DNA for the CDR3: TGTGCCAGCAGCTCCCGGGGAGACACCGGGGAGCTGTTTTTT. It specifies CASSSRGDTGELFF.

Concerning this clone itself: The junction does not match germline at one end; this may be a read error. This chain joins TRBV28 and TRBJ2-7, with a weak D call TRBD1 (7 bases). Per the germline V gene, CDR1 is MDHEN and CDR2 is SYDVKM. The CDR3 extends over 13 amino acids. CDR3 sequence: CASSLGQDYGQYF. DNA for the CDR3: TGTGCCAGCAGCCTTGGACAGGACTACGGGCAGTACTTC.

In this sample, this clone turned up once. V is TRBV18 and J is TRBJ1-5; D is ambiguous. Trimming took off 5 bases at V and 5 bases at J, with 13 bases between the two ends. This CDR3 contains 14 residues. Germline V CDR1 and CDR2: KGHSH, LQKENI. DNA of the CDR3: TGTGCCAGCTCAGATGCCCGTTACTATCAGCCCCAGCATTTT. It is translated as CASSDARYYQPQHF. Drawing the rest from reference TRBV18 and TRBJ1-5, the complete variable domain is NAGVMQNPRHLVRRRGQEARLRCSPMKGHSHVYWYRQLPEEGLKFMVYLQKENIIDESGMPKERFSAEFPKEGPSILRIQQVVRGDSAAYFCASSDARYYQPQHFGDGTRLSIL.

The V gene is TRBV5-1, the J gene TRBJ2-7; no clear D gene. The CDR3 covers 15 residues. The V end was cut by 5 bases, the J end by 6 bases, with 21 bases between. From germline, CDR1 is SGHRS and CDR2 YFSETQ. CDR3 in DNA: TGCGCCAGCAGACCGAGGACGGAAGCGCGAGGCGAGCAGTACTTC. This sequence encodes CASRPRTEARGEQYF.

CDR3 loop: CASSTDVKNTEAFF. The CDR3 coding sequence is TGTGCCAGCTCCACTGACGTAAAGAACACTGAAGCTTTCTTT. The V gene is TRBV18, the J gene TRBJ1-1; D unresolved. V was clipped by 6 bases and J by 1 base, with 12 bases between them. The CDR3 extends over 14 amino acids. Germline CDR1 KGHSH, CDR2 LQKENI.

The CDR3 region is CASSLGIGLAETQYF. DNA for the CDR3: TGTGCCAGCAGTTTAGGGATCGGCTTAGCGGAGACCCAGTACTTC. The chain joins TRBV27 to TRBJ2-5, with D possibly being TRBD2 (5 bases). Germline V lookup: CDR1 MNHEY, CDR2 SMNVEV (reference sequence). The CDR3 extends over 15 amino acids. Trimming took off 2 bases at V and 5 bases at J, with 15 bases between the two ends.

The chain carries TRBV6-6 and TRBJ1-5; possibly TRBD1 for D (6 bases). V was trimmed by 6 bases and J by 0 bases, leaving 15 bases between them. The CDR3 extends over 16 amino acids. Germline V gene lookup returns CDR1 MNHNY and CDR2 SVGAGI (reference sequence). The CDR3 nucleotides read TGTGCCAGCAGACTCGCTGGACAGATTAGCAATCAGCCCCAGCATTTT. Residues: CASRLAGQISNQPQHF.

The chain combines TRBV30 with TRBJ2-7, with a possible D match to TRBD1 (7 bases). This CDR3 comprises 14 residues. Germline lookup yields CDR1 GTSNPN and CDR2 SVGIG (reference sequence). V dropped 5 bases and J dropped 2 bases, with 16 bases sitting between them. The CDR3 protein is CAWHRAGGTYEQYF. CDR3 sequence (DNA): TGTGCCTGGCACAGGGCAGGGGGGACCTACGAGCAGTACTTC.

This chain links TRBV7-6 with TRBJ2-2; D call uncertain. V was clipped by 2 bases and J by 1 base, with 5 bases between them. The germline gives CDR1 SGHVS, CDR2 FNYEAQ. There are 14 residues in the CDR3. CDR3 sequence: CASSLLGNTGELFF. DNA for the CDR3: TGTGCCAGCAGCTTATTAGGGAACACCGGGGAGCTGTTTTTT.

The chain uses TRBV7-3 and TRBJ2-5; either TRBD1 or TRBD2 may fit D (5 bases each). Trimming took 0 bases from V and 3 from J, leaving 5 bases between them. The CDR3 spans 13 residues. Germline CDR1 and CDR2: SGHTA and FQGTGA. CDR3 DNA: TGTGCCAGCAGCTTAACGGGGGAAGAGACCCAGTACTTC. This translates into CASSLTGEETQYF. The entire variable domain, with the rest obtained from reference TRBV7-3 and TRBJ2-5, is as follows: GAGVSQTPSNKVTEKGKYVELRCDPISGHTALYWYRQSLGQGPEFLIYFQGTGAADDSGLPNDRFFAVRPEGSVSTLKIQRTERGDSAVYLCASSLTGEETQYFGPGTRLLVL.

The chain has TRBV29-1 and TRBJ2-1; D unresolved. CDR3 length: 14 residues. The germline gives CDR1 SQVTM, CDR2 ANQGSEA. Trimming cost V 7 bases and J 0 bases, with 13 bases left between them. The CDR3 protein is CSGVMSSSYNEQFF. The DNA for the CDR3 is TGCAGCGGGGTTATGTCGAGCTCCTACAATGAGCAGTTCTTC.

V usage is TRBV7-6 and J usage is TRBJ1-5; D might be TRBD1 (5 bases). Looked up from germline, CDR1 is SGHVS and CDR2 is FNYEAQ. The V end lost 5 bases, the J end lost 8 bases, and 19 bases lay between the germline ends. The CDR3 totals 15 residues. The CDR3 DNA reads TGTGCCAGCAGCCCAAACACAGGTGGCCTTGAGCCCCAGCATTTT. Translated: CASSPNTGGLEPQHF. The whole variable domain, remainder taken from reference TRBV7-6 and TRBJ1-5, is GAGVSQSPRYKVTKRGQDVALRCDPISGHVSLYWYRQALGQGPEFLTYFNYEAQQDKSGLPNDRFSAERPEGSISTLTIQRTEQRDSAMYRCASSPNTGGLEPQHFGDGTRLSIL.

In this sample, this clone turned up once. The V gene is TRBV9, the J gene TRBJ2-1; a possible D gene is TRBD1 (6 bases). The germline V and J ends were trimmed by 0 bases and 4 bases, with 11 bases remaining between them. The CDR3 is 15 amino acids. Germline loops: CDR1 SGDLS, CDR2 YYNGEE. This CDR3 is CASSVGGQQYNEQFF. CDR3 nucleotide sequence: TGTGCCAGCAGCGTAGGGGGACAACAATACAATGAGCAGTTCTTC.

Here the CDR3 DNA reads TGCGCCAGCAGCTTAACTGGACAGCTGAACACTGAAGCTTTCTTT. As protein: CASSLTGQLNTEAFF. The V call is TRBV5-1, the J call TRBJ1-1; D is perhaps TRBD1 (6 bases). The CDR3 contains 15 residues. CDR1 is SGHRS and CDR2 is YFSETQ in the germline V gene. V shed 2 bases and J shed 0 bases, with 11 bases lying between them.

This sequence joins TRBV15 and TRBJ1-5, with D possibly being TRBD1 (6 bases). The V end lost 1 base, the J end lost 7 bases, and 14 bases lay between the germline ends. Germline lookup yields CDR1 LNHNV and CDR2 YYDKDF (reference sequence). The CDR3 is made up of 15 amino acids. DNA of the CDR3: TGTGCCACCAGCAGAGCGGGGACACCCAACCAGCCCCAGCATTTT. Translating it yields CATSRAGTPNQPQHF.

The chain uses TRBV4-1 and TRBJ2-5; 12 bases map to TRBD2. Trimming at V came to 0 bases and at J to 3 bases, leaving 11 bases not matched to a gene. The CDR3 length is 19 residues. CDR1 and CDR2 (germline): MGHRA, YSYEKL. The CDR3: CASSQDKTSGRGGEETQYF. DNA for the CDR3: TGCGCCAGCAGCCAAGATAAGACTAGCGGGAGAGGTGGGGAAGAGACCCAGTACTTC.

This sequence joins TRBV4-2 and TRBJ2-5; D is ambiguous. Per germline, CDR1 LGHNA and CDR2 YNFKEQ. The CDR3 sequence is 13 residues long. V lost 1 base, J lost 3 bases, and 6 bases lay in between. The CDR3 sequence: CASSQVLKETQYF. The CDR3 bases are TGTGCCAGCAGCCAAGTTCTCAAAGAGACCCAGTACTTC.

The rearrangement links TRBV7-9 to TRBJ2-3; perhaps D is TRBD1 or TRBD2 (5 bases each). Germline loops: CDR1 SEHNR, CDR2 FQNEAQ (reference sequence). The CDR3 has 14 residues. V lost 7 bases to trimming and J lost 2 bases, with 13 bases between them. CDR3 region: CASTQGPATDTQYF. In DNA form, the CDR3 reads TGTGCCAGCACCCAGGGACCCGCCACAGATACGCAGTATTTT.

The J gene is TRBJ2-1, the V gene TRBV15; D is ambiguous. CDR1 and CDR2 (germline): LNHNV, YYDKDF (reference sequence). V lost 3 bases, J lost 9 bases, and 9 bases lay in between. The CDR3 has 12 amino acids. The CDR3 is CATSRTAGEQFF. The CDR3 DNA sequence: TGTGCCACCAGCAGGACCGCAGGTGAGCAGTTCTTC.

This clone was seen once. The V and J genes are TRBV19 and TRBJ2-1, with D perhaps TRBD1 (6 bases). From germline, CDR1 is LNHDA and CDR2 SQIVND (reference sequence). The CDR3 covers 14 residues. V dropped 9 bases and J dropped 3 bases, with 15 bases sitting between them. The CDR3 coding sequence is TGTGCCAGCGAACAGGGATTTGGCTACAATGAGCAGTTCTTC. The encoded protein is CASEQGFGYNEQFF.

J is TRBJ2-7 and V is TRBV5-1; weak D call: TRBD2 (6 bases). CDR3 size: 14 residues. Trimming stripped 4 bases from V and 3 bases from J, with 14 bases between. Germline V gives CDR1 SGHRS, CDR2 YFSETQ. The CDR3 coding sequence is TGCGCCAGCAGCCCGGTGGGCGGGAACTACGAGCAGTACTTC. This sequence encodes CASSPVGGNYEQYF.

The chain combines TRBV11-2 with TRBJ1-2; D ambiguous. The germline V gene encodes CDR1 SGHAT and CDR2 FQNNGV. CDR3 length: 15 amino acids. Trimming took off 4 bases at V and 2 bases at J, with 14 bases between the two ends. CDR3 in amino acids: CASSSDGLRNYGYTF. The CDR3 nucleotides are TGTGCCAGCAGCTCAGACGGACTCCGGAACTATGGCTACACCTTC.

The V call is TRBV18, the J call TRBJ2-5; no firm D call. Germline V gene data show CDR1 as KGHSH and CDR2 as LQKENI. With 4 bases removed from V and 2 bases from J, the gap between germline ends came to 11 bases. CDR3 length: 14 residues. The CDR3 DNA reads TGTGCCAGCTCACAAAGCCGAGGTCAAGAGACCCAGTACTTC. Translating gives CASSQSRGQETQYF.

This clone was counted a single time. The V call is TRBV9, the J call TRBJ2-1, with 8 nucleotides matching TRBD1. The CDR3 contains 15 residues. The germline V gene has CDR1 SGDLS and CDR2 YYNGEE. V dropped 2 bases and J dropped 3; count of bases not matched to a gene: 4. Written as DNA, the CDR3 is TGTGCCAGCAGCGTGGGACAGGCTCTCTACAATGAGCAGTTCTTC. Amino acids: CASSVGQALYNEQFF.